Below are 10 T cell receptor beta chains sequenced from a single sample in a study of monozygotic twins with inflammatory bowel disease (dated by TCRdb to about 2019). Receptor libraries were prepared by 5' RACE. This sample was sequenced with an Illumina HiSeq 2500. TCRdb reprocessed the reads, and each CDR3 protein sequence is entered once, without DNA. The table for this sample records approximately 85,000 distinct CDR3 sequences. The ten largest clones capture less than 7.5% of the sample. The specimen sequenced was blood. These receptors all come from a human donor with ulcerative colitis or Crohn's disease, or a healthy co-twin of an affected twin (not recorded which).

The chain employs TRBV6-1 and TRBJ2-6. Looked up from germline, CDR1 is MNHNS and CDR2 is SASEGT. CDR3 length equals 13 residues. CDR3 in amino acids: CASRKAGANVLTF.

V usage is TRBV10-3 and J usage is TRBJ1-5; without DNA, the TCRdb call of TRBD1 cannot be checked. CDR1 is ENHRY and CDR2 is SYGVKD in the germline V gene. The CDR3 length is 13 residues. CDR3 amino acids: CATATGVNQPQHF.

J is TRBJ1-6 and V is TRBV11-1; absent DNA, TCRdb's TRBD1 call cannot be checked. The CDR3 is 18 residues long. Per the germline V gene, CDR1 is SGHAT and CDR2 is FQDESV (reference sequence). CDR3 sequence: CASTPYPARDRVRSPLHF.

This chain joins TRBV6-2 or TRBV6-3 and TRBJ1-5; lacking DNA, the TRBD1 call made by TCRdb goes unchecked. Germline CDR1 MNHEY, CDR2 SVGEGT. The CDR3 covers 15 residues. CDR3: CASSFVGGGNQPQHF.

The V call is TRBV6-5, the J call TRBJ2-7; TCRdb's D gene call, TRBD1, goes unchecked for lack of DNA. Germline values: CDR1 MNHEY, CDR2 SVGAGI. The CDR3 totals 16 residues. The CDR3: CASSYSPNGGTYEQYF.

The chain joins TRBV18 to TRBJ1-6; TCRdb names TRBD1, which stays unverified in the absence of DNA. The CDR3 runs to 15 residues. CDR1 is KGHSH, CDR2 LQKENI, per germline. The CDR3 reads CASSPNREPNSPLHF.

V and J are TRBV4-1 and TRBJ1-2; there is no DNA to check the TCRdb D call of TRBD1. The CDR3 extends over 18 amino acids. CDR1 is MGHRA and CDR2 is YSYEKL in the germline V gene. The CDR3 reads CASSPDKGLLLTNYGYTF.

The CDR3 sequence: CASSLATGNNEQFF. The V and J genes are TRBV5-1 and TRBJ2-1; with no DNA, the TCRdb D assignment of TRBD1 cannot be verified. The CDR3 contains 14 residues. CDR1 and CDR2 from the germline V gene are SGHRS and YFSETQ.

The chain uses TRBV9 and TRBJ2-3; TCRdb proposes TRBD1, but this gene call is untestable without DNA. Germline values: CDR1 SGDLS, CDR2 YYNGEE. This CDR3 comprises 14 residues. The CDR3 here is CASSVAGGPNTQYF. The whole variable domain, filled in from reference TRBV9 and TRBJ2-3, reads DSGVTQTPKHLITATGQRVTLRCSPRSGDLSVYWYQQSLDQGLQFLIQYYNGEERAKGNILERFSAQQFPDLHSELNLSSLELGDSALYFCASSVAGGPNTQYFGPGTRLTVL.

The rearrangement joins TRBV20-1 to TRBJ1-2; TCRdb lists TRBD1, though no DNA is available to test this call. The CDR3 runs 17 residues. Per the germline V gene, CDR1 is DFQATT and CDR2 is SNEGSKA (reference sequence). CDR3 residues: CSARVPVSRGVGYGYTF.